The 18 T cell receptor beta chains reported below all come from one sample, sequenced in a study of blood T cell repertoires in COVID-19. Sequencing was performed with immunoSEQ multiplex PCR; in TCRdb, only in-frame clones are kept and a portion is missing. The sample lists just under 40,000 clones; 90% to 95% were seen once. Specimen: peripheral blood. The receptors were gathered from a human donor with active COVID-19. The donor label of this sample is uncertain.

The gene calls are TRBV3-1 (or the pseudogene TRBV3-2) and TRBJ1-2; 8 bases match TRBD1. Losses at the gene ends were 4 bases for V and 1 base for J; bases not matched to a gene: 8. Germline V lookup: CDR1 LGHDT, CDR2 YNNKEL (reference sequence). This CDR3 is built from 16 residues. The CDR3 sequence is CASSPGTGQVNYGYTF. CDR3 sequence (DNA): TGTGCCAGCAGCCCCGGCACGGGACAGGTTAACTATGGCTACACCTTC.

The genes are TRBV11-3 and TRBJ2-7, with 8 bases identical to TRBD2. This CDR3 has 14 residues. Germline loops: CDR1 SGHNT, CDR2 YENEEA. V lost 2 bases to trimming and J lost 2 bases; unmatched junction nucleotides: 2. CDR3 amino acids: CASSLTGLAYEQYF. The CDR3 DNA sequence: TGTGCCAGCAGCTTAACGGGACTAGCCTACGAGCAGTACTTC.

This rearrangement joins TRBV6-5 to TRBJ1-4; D not resolved. CDR3 length: 15 amino acids. In germline, CDR1 is MNHEY, CDR2 SVGAGI. Trimming stripped 0 bases from V and 3 bases from J, with 8 bases between. This chain's CDR3 is CASSYSGRPNEKLFF. Written as DNA, the CDR3 is TGTGCCAGCAGTTACTCGGGGAGACCTAATGAAAAACTGTTTTTT.

V usage is TRBV5-1 and J usage is TRBJ2-5, with D maybe TRBD2 (5 bases). CDR3 length equals 14 residues. V was clipped by 2 bases and J by 0 bases, with 8 bases between them. The germline gives CDR1 SGHRS, CDR2 YFSETQ. CDR3 in DNA: TGCGCCAGCAGCTTCACGGGGTACCAAGAGACCCAGTACTTC. It encodes CASSFTGYQETQYF.

The chain recombines TRBV4-2 with TRBJ2-3, with 7 bases that match TRBD1. V trimming: 4 bases; J trimming: 6 bases; junction bases outside the gene matches: 10. Germline-derived CDR1 and CDR2 are LGHNA and YNFKEQ. CDR3 length equals 15 residues. For the CDR3, the DNA is TGTGCCAGCAGCCGCCAGGGGGACGGCGGCGATACGCAGTATTTT. Protein: CASSRQGDGGDTQYF.

In this sample, this clone turned up once. The V call is TRBV10-2, the J call TRBJ2-7, with D perhaps TRBD1 (7 bases). Germline values: CDR1 WSHSY, CDR2 SAAADI. The V end lost 6 bases, the J end lost 0 bases, and 12 bases lay between the germline ends. The CDR3 consists of 14 residues. CDR3: CASRRGDSSYEQYF. CDR3 DNA: TGCGCCAGCAGGAGGGGGGACAGCTCCTACGAGCAGTACTTC.

The rearrangement uses TRBV7-6 and TRBJ1-1, with TRBD1 matching 7 bases. The germline V gene encodes CDR1 SGHVS and CDR2 FNYEAQ. CDR3 length: 16 residues. V was pared by 4 bases and J by 1 base, with 9 bases of the junction left unmatched. The CDR3 sequence: CASSSYPGTENTEAFF. Here the CDR3 DNA reads TGTGCCAGCAGCTCATATCCCGGGACAGAGAACACTGAAGCTTTCTTT.

The gene calls are TRBV4-2 and TRBJ2-1, with 9 bases aligning to TRBD2. Germline CDR1 reads LGHNA; CDR2 reads YNFKEQ. The CDR3 extends over 17 amino acids. V dropped 0 bases and J dropped 3; count of bases not matched to a gene: 6. CDR3 protein: CASSQDGGGGGYNEQFF. CDR3 nucleotide sequence: TGTGCCAGCAGCCAAGACGGAGGCGGGGGGGGCTACAATGAGCAGTTCTTC.

This chain joins TRBV5-1 and TRBJ1-4; D ambiguous. Deletions cut 0 bases from V and 5 bases from J, with 8 bases between. The CDR3 has 14 amino acids. Germline-derived CDR1 and CDR2 are SGHRS and YFSETQ. The chain's CDR3 is CASSLGRENEKLFF. CDR3 in DNA: TGCGCCAGCAGCTTGGGACGGGAAAATGAAAAACTGTTTTTT.

The rearrangement joins TRBV19 to TRBJ2-7, with 12 positions matching TRBD1. This CDR3 region has 19 residues. Germline values: CDR1 LNHDA, CDR2 SQIVND (reference sequence). The ends lost 6 bases at V and 1 base at J; junction bases unmatched: 16. The CDR3 reads CASSSPGTGGFQGSYEQYF. The CDR3 region has the DNA TGTGCCAGTAGCTCCCCCGGGACAGGGGGCTTTCAGGGGTCCTACGAGCAGTACTTC.

The V call is TRBV9, the J call TRBJ2-3; weak D call: TRBD1 (5 bases). CDR3 size: 17 residues. The V and J ends lost 0 bases and 0 bases respectively, with 14 bases between them. The V gene's germline CDR1 is SGDLS and CDR2 YYNGEE. CDR3 region: CASSVATATDSTDTQYF. CDR3 nucleotides: TGTGCCAGCAGCGTAGCTACGGCGACAGATAGCACAGATACGCAGTATTTT.

V is TRBV6-2 or TRBV6-3 and J is TRBJ2-7; 13 positions agree with TRBD2. CDR1 and CDR2 (germline): MNHEY, SVGEGT. This CDR3 comprises 16 residues. V lost 5 bases and J lost 2; bases outside the gene matches: 6. The CDR3 protein is CASSTQTSGRTYEQYF. DNA for the CDR3: TGTGCCAGCAGTACCCAGACTAGCGGGAGGACCTACGAGCAGTACTTC.

The chain employs TRBV2 and TRBJ1-2; TRBD1 matches at 7 bases. CDR1 and CDR2 from the germline V gene are SNHLY and FYNNEI. J was trimmed by 4 bases and V by 6 bases; bases with no gene match: 5. The CDR3 has 13 amino acids. This CDR3 is CASSLGQFYGYTF. In DNA, the CDR3 is TGTGCCAGCAGCCTGGGACAGTTCTATGGCTACACCTTC.

In this sample, this clone turned up once. The J gene is TRBJ2-7, the V gene TRBV3-1 (or the pseudogene TRBV3-2), with 7 bases lining up with TRBD1. The CDR3 extends over 13 amino acids. V shed 6 bases and J 2 bases; nucleotides not matched to a gene: 4. Germline assignment: CDR1 LGHDT and CDR2 YNNKEL (reference sequence). This CDR3 reads CASSPGTAYEQYF. The CDR3 DNA sequence: TGTGCCAGCAGTCCCGGGACAGCCTACGAGCAGTACTTC.

The V call is TRBV6-5, the J call TRBJ1-5; TRBD1 is a possible D gene (5 bases). V dropped 0 bases and J dropped 1 base, with 7 bases sitting between them. Germline V lookup: CDR1 MNHEY, CDR2 SVGAGI. This CDR3 region has 15 residues. CDR3 protein: CASSYSAGSNQPQHF. CDR3 coding DNA: TGTGCCAGCAGTTACTCCGCAGGGAGCAATCAGCCCCAGCATTTT.

The V gene is TRBV15, the J gene TRBJ2-1, with D tentatively TRBD2 (5 bases). The CDR3 has 16 residues. The germline V and J ends were trimmed by 4 bases and 2 bases, with 15 bases remaining between them. Germline loops: CDR1 LNHNV, CDR2 YYDKDF (reference sequence). This CDR3 is CATSNPQAGPYNEQFF. The CDR3 nucleotides are TGTGCCACCAGCAATCCTCAGGCGGGCCCCTACAATGAGCAGTTCTTC.

This clone was found once. The genes are TRBV19 and TRBJ2-6; TRBD1 agrees at 8 bases. This CDR3 is 18 amino acids long. The V and J ends lost 3 bases and 1 base, in that order; junction bases with no gene match: 8. The germline V gene has CDR1 LNHDA and CDR2 SQIVND (reference sequence). The CDR3 loop is CASSMAGGQLSGANVLTF. DNA of the CDR3: TGTGCCAGTAGTATGGCAGGGGGCCAACTATCTGGGGCCAACGTCCTGACTTTC.

The chain links TRBV6-5 to TRBJ1-5; 8 bases are a match to TRBD1. This CDR3 comprises 14 residues. The V segment lost 10 bases and the J segment 7 bases; nucleotides outside the gene matches: 12. Per the germline V gene, CDR1 is MNHEY and CDR2 is SVGAGI. In DNA form, the CDR3 reads TGTGCCACCTACAGGGGGAATAGCTACCAGCCCCAGCATTTT. This codes for CATYRGNSYQPQHF.